Listed here are 17 T cell receptor beta chains from one sample, sequenced in a study of glioma-infiltrating T cells. Amplification of TCR alpha and beta CDR3 regions from RNA used iRepertoire nested multiplex PCR. TCRdb analysed the multiplex PCR reads with MiXCR anew, one entry per CDR3 protein. The table shows 12,000 or so distinct CDR3 sequences, with less than 30% occurring only once. The sample comprised glioma tissue, nonneoplastic brain tissue, or PBMCs (not recorded which). Receptors originate from a human donor with low-grade glioma or glioblastoma, undergoing nonglioma brain surgery, or in good health (not recorded which).

There are many counts of this clonotype. V and J are TRBV20-1 and TRBJ2-5, with no clear D. Between the trimmed V and J ends, which lost 5 bases and 4 bases, there was a span of 14 bases. Germline V gene lookup returns CDR1 DFQATT and CDR2 SNEGSKA (reference sequence). The CDR3 length is 13 residues. CDR3 in amino acids: CSAWINSAETQYF. The CDR3 DNA reads TGCAGTGCTTGGATTAATAGTGCAGAGACCCAGTACTTC.

This clonotype came up many times. This chain uses TRBV7-9 with TRBJ1-3; no reliable D call. The CDR3 extends over 13 amino acids. The V and J ends lost 4 bases and 0 bases respectively, with 4 bases between them. From germline, CDR1 is SEHNR and CDR2 FQNEAQ (reference sequence). The CDR3 sequence: CASSSNSGNTIYF. Here the CDR3 DNA reads TGTGCCAGCAGCTCAAACTCTGGAAACACCATATATTTT. Drawing the rest from reference TRBV7-9 and TRBJ1-3, the complete variable domain is DTGVSQNPRHKITKRGQNVTFRCDPISEHNRLYWYRQTLGQGPEFLTYFQNEAQLEKSRLLSDRFSAERPKGSFSTLEIQRTEQGDSAMYLCASSSNSGNTIYFGEGSWLTVV.

The sample holds many counts of this clonotype. The DNA of the CDR3 is TGTGCCAGCAAAAGCGCGGCAGTTAATGGCTACACCTTC. Residues: CASKSAAVNGYTF. V usage is TRBV27 and J usage is TRBJ1-2; D is uncertain. V lost 7 bases and J 6 bases, leaving 15 bases between the germline ends. Germline V gene sequence: CDR1 MNHEY, CDR2 SMNVEV (reference sequence). CDR3 length: 13 residues.

This clonotype was seen more than once but under ten times. The genes are TRBV2 and TRBJ2-3; 10 bases are shared with TRBD2. This CDR3 comprises 14 residues. J gave up 7 bases and V 3 bases, and 4 bases lay outside the gene matches. Germline V gene lookup returns CDR1 SNHLY and CDR2 FYNNEI. Here the CDR3 reads CASSDASGSYTQYF. The DNA of the CDR3 is TGTGCCAGCAGTGATGCTAGCGGGAGTTATACGCAGTATTTT.

The CDR3 bases are TGCAGTGCTAGAGATTATGGACTAGCGAGCGGAAGCACAGATACGCAGTATTTT. It specifies CSARDYGLASGSTDTQYF. The chain couples TRBV20-1 to TRBJ2-3; TRBD2 aligns across 9 bases. CDR1 and CDR2 from the germline V gene are DFQATT and SNEGSKA (reference sequence). The length of the CDR3 is 18 residues. Losses at the gene ends were 0 bases for V and 0 bases for J; bases not matched to a gene: 10.

This clonotype was seen ten or more times. This rearrangement joins TRBV7-9 to TRBJ1-2, with 7 bases that match TRBD1. Germline values: CDR1 SEHNR, CDR2 FQNEAQ (reference sequence). The CDR3 sequence is 11 residues long. Losses at the gene ends were 5 bases for V and 8 bases for J; bases not matched to a gene: 2. The DNA of the CDR3 is TGTGCCAGCAGCCGACAGGGAGGCTACACCTTC. Protein sequence: CASSRQGGYTF.

A remark on this clonotype: Compared with germline, one end of the junction differs, possibly owing to a read error. V is TRBV19 and J is TRBJ1-1; tentatively, D is TRBD1 (5 bases). Germline-derived CDR1 and CDR2 are LNHDA and SQIVND (reference sequence). The CDR3 covers 14 residues. Here the CDR3 reads CASRWDGQDTEAFF. The CDR3 region has the DNA TGTGCCAGTAGATGGGACGGCCAGGACACTGAGGCTTTCTTT.

Of note for this clonotype: This clone may be a read error of a much larger clone one base away. This rearrangement joins TRBV11-2 to TRBJ2-3; D is possibly TRBD2 (5 bases). Germline values: CDR1 SGHAT, CDR2 FQNNGV. The CDR3 has 15 residues. Written as DNA, the CDR3 is TGTGCCAGCAGCCACGGGGTGACGATCTTGGATACGAAGTATTTT. This sequence encodes CASSHGVTILDTKYF.

This chain joins TRBV6-1 and TRBJ2-3; the D gene is possibly TRBD2 (5 bases). CDR3 length equals 14 residues. V lost 8 bases and J 1 base, leaving 13 bases between the germline ends. Germline V gene lookup returns CDR1 MNHNS and CDR2 SASEGT. CDR3 in amino acids: CASGADSRTDTQYF. CDR3 nucleotide sequence: TGTGCCAGCGGCGCGGACTCCCGCACAGATACGCAGTATTTT.

This clonotype appeared many times. This rearrangement joins TRBV6-1 to TRBJ2-5; D is unresolved. The CDR3 spans 15 residues. Germline CDR1 and CDR2: MNHNS and SASEGT. Trimming removed 2 bases from V and 1 base from J, with 11 bases in between. The CDR3 coding sequence is TGTGCCAGCAGTGAAAAAACTGGCTCCCAAGAGACCCAGTACTTC. Its protein product is CASSEKTGSQETQYF.

This clonotype was seen at least ten times. The V call is TRBV6-1, the J call TRBJ2-7; 7 bases fit TRBD1. Germline values: CDR1 MNHNS, CDR2 SASEGT. Trimming took 6 bases from V and 4 from J; bases not matched to a gene: 12. This CDR3 has 15 residues. CDR3 nucleotide sequence: TGTGCCAGCAGCGATCCGGGACAGCCACCTTACGAGCAGTACTTC. It codes for CASSDPGQPPYEQYF.

The chain carries TRBV4-1 and TRBJ2-3; D remains ambiguous. The CDR3 consists of 13 residues. CDR1 and CDR2 (germline): MGHRA, YSYEKL. Deletions cut 3 bases from V and 1 base from J, with 5 bases between. The DNA of the CDR3 is TGCGCCAGCAGCCACCCCCGCACAGATACGCAGTATTTT. It is translated as CASSHPRTDTQYF.

Only one count was recorded for this clonotype. Given a much more abundant clone one base away, this may be a read error. This chain links TRBV18 with TRBJ2-7; D is perhaps TRBD2 (5 bases). The length of the CDR3 is 12 residues. Germline V gives CDR1 KGHSH, CDR2 LQKENI. DNA for the CDR3: TGTGCCAGCTCAAGCGGACCCTACGATCAGTACTTC. Translation: CASSSGPYDQYF.

This clonotype has just one count. This chain joins TRBV6-6 and TRBJ2-1; tentative D call: TRBD2 (5 bases). V lost 6 bases and J 5 bases, leaving 14 bases between the germline ends. Germline V gives CDR1 MNHNY, CDR2 SVGAGI (reference sequence). The CDR3 extends over 14 amino acids. The CDR3, as DNA: TGTGCCAGCAGCCGGGGTAGGGCAGACAATGAGCAGTTCTTC. It yields the protein CASSRGRADNEQFF.

This clonotype was observed a handful of times. V usage is TRBV2 and J usage is TRBJ2-7; tentative D call: TRBD2 (7 bases). CDR1 is SNHLY and CDR2 is FYNNEI in the germline V gene. Deletions cut 7 bases from V and 4 bases from J, with 17 bases between. The CDR3 sequence is 14 residues long. The CDR3 loop reads CASTEEGGGYEQYF. The CDR3, as DNA: TGTGCCAGCACTGAGGAAGGGGGGGGGTACGAGCAGTACTTC.

The chain has TRBV5-1 and TRBJ2-2; D gene ambiguous. The ends were cut back, 6 bases at V and 3 bases at J, with 3 bases in the middle. CDR3 length: 11 residues. The germline V gene encodes CDR1 SGHRS and CDR2 YFSETQ. The CDR3 sequence is CASTDTGELFF. In DNA, the CDR3 is TGCGCCAGCACTGACACCGGGGAGCTGTTTTTT.

This clonotype has at least ten counts. CDR3 coding DNA: TGTGCCAGCAGCCAAACACTAGCGGGGTCGGCAGATACGCAGTATTTT. This translates into CASSQTLAGSADTQYF. This rearrangement joins TRBV4-2 to TRBJ2-3, with TRBD2 identical over 10 bases. The ends lost 2 bases at V and 4 bases at J; junction bases unmatched: 6. This CDR3 contains 16 residues. Germline assignment: CDR1 LGHNA and CDR2 YNFKEQ.